This TCR beta chain derives from a study of blood T cell repertoires in COVID-19. Study-level background: Samples representing acute and convalescent COVID-19 were sourced from the United States, Italy and Spain. T cells, B-cell-depleted T cells, or PBMCs supplied cDNA or gDNA.

The authors' processing: Amplification with reference gene primers provided the estimates of nucleated cell counts. The assay was immunoSEQ multiplex PCR, and TCRdb's table has in-frame clones only and misses some. Clone size and V and J calls were adopted from that table, with D and trimming inferred from the DNA. The table lists approximately 90,000 clones, around three quarters of them singletons. The sample holds one count of this clone. Germline CDR1 and CDR2: SGHTA and FQGTGA. The CDR3 is 15 residues long. V was shortened by 2 bases and J by 1 base, with 9 bases between the two germline ends. Specimen: peripheral blood. The receptor was isolated from an elderly woman with acute or convalescent COVID-19. V gene TRBV7-3 combines with J gene TRBJ2-1; D might be TRBD2 (6 bases). DNA of the CDR3: TGTGCCAGCAGCTTACAGGGAGGTTCCTACAATGAGCAGTTCTTC. Translating it yields CASSLQGGSYNEQFF. Supplemented by reference TRBV7-3 and TRBJ2-1, the full variable domain reads GAGVSQTPSNKVTEKGKYVELRCDPISGHTALYWYRQSLGQGPEFLIYFQGTGAADDSGLPNDRFFAVRPEGSVSTLKIQRTERGDSAVYLCASSLQGGSYNEQFFGPGTRLTVL.